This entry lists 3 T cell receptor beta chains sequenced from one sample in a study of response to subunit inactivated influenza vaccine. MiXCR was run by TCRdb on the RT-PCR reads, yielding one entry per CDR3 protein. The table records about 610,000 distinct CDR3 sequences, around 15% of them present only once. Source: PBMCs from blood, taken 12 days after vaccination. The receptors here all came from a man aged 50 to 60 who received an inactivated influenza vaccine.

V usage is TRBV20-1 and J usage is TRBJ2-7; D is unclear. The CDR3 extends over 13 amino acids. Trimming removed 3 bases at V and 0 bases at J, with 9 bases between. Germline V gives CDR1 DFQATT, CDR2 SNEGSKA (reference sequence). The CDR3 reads CSARGQISYEQYF. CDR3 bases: TGCAGTGCTAGGGGTCAGATCTCCTACGAGCAGTACTTC.

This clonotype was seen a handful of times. CDR3 coding DNA: TGCAGCGTTGCGGAGGGGTTCAATCAGCCCCAGCATTTT. Translating it yields CSVAEGFNQPQHF. The chain recombines TRBV29-1 with TRBJ1-5; TRBD1 is a possible D gene (5 bases). V lost 4 bases to trimming and J lost 3 bases, with 10 bases between them. The CDR3 loop spans 13 amino acids. Germline assignment: CDR1 SQVTM and CDR2 ANQGSEA.

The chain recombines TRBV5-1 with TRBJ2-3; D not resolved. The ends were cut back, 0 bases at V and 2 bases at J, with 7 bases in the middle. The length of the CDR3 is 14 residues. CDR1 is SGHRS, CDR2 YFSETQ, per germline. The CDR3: CASSLDPTTDTQYF. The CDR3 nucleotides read TGCGCCAGCAGCTTGGATCCGACCACAGATACGCAGTATTTT.